In this sample, the clone carrying this TCR beta chain turned up a few times. This specimen comes from a study of blood T cell repertoires in COVID-19. The wider study: Researchers got acute and convalescent COVID-19 samples from the United States, Italy and Spain.

As handled by the study authors: Estimation of nucleated cell counts was performed using reference gene primer amplification. Data came from immunoSEQ multiplex PCR; TCRdb stores just in-frame clones and leaves some out. V and J calls and clone size are copied from that table; D and trimming were computed from the DNA. The repertoire holds some 130,000 clones, with around 79% as singletons. Source material: peripheral blood. This TCR was recovered from a man between 60 and 75 years old with acute or convalescent COVID-19.

CDR3 bases: TGTGCCAGTAGGGGACTTGGACAGGGGGCTCAAGAGACCCAGTACTTC. This encodes CASRGLGQGAQETQYF. The rearrangement links TRBV19 to TRBJ2-5; 11 nucleotides align to TRBD1. The CDR3 loop spans 16 amino acids. Germline loops: CDR1 LNHDA, CDR2 SQIVND (reference sequence). V was pared by 6 bases and J by 2 bases, with 8 bases of the junction left unmatched.